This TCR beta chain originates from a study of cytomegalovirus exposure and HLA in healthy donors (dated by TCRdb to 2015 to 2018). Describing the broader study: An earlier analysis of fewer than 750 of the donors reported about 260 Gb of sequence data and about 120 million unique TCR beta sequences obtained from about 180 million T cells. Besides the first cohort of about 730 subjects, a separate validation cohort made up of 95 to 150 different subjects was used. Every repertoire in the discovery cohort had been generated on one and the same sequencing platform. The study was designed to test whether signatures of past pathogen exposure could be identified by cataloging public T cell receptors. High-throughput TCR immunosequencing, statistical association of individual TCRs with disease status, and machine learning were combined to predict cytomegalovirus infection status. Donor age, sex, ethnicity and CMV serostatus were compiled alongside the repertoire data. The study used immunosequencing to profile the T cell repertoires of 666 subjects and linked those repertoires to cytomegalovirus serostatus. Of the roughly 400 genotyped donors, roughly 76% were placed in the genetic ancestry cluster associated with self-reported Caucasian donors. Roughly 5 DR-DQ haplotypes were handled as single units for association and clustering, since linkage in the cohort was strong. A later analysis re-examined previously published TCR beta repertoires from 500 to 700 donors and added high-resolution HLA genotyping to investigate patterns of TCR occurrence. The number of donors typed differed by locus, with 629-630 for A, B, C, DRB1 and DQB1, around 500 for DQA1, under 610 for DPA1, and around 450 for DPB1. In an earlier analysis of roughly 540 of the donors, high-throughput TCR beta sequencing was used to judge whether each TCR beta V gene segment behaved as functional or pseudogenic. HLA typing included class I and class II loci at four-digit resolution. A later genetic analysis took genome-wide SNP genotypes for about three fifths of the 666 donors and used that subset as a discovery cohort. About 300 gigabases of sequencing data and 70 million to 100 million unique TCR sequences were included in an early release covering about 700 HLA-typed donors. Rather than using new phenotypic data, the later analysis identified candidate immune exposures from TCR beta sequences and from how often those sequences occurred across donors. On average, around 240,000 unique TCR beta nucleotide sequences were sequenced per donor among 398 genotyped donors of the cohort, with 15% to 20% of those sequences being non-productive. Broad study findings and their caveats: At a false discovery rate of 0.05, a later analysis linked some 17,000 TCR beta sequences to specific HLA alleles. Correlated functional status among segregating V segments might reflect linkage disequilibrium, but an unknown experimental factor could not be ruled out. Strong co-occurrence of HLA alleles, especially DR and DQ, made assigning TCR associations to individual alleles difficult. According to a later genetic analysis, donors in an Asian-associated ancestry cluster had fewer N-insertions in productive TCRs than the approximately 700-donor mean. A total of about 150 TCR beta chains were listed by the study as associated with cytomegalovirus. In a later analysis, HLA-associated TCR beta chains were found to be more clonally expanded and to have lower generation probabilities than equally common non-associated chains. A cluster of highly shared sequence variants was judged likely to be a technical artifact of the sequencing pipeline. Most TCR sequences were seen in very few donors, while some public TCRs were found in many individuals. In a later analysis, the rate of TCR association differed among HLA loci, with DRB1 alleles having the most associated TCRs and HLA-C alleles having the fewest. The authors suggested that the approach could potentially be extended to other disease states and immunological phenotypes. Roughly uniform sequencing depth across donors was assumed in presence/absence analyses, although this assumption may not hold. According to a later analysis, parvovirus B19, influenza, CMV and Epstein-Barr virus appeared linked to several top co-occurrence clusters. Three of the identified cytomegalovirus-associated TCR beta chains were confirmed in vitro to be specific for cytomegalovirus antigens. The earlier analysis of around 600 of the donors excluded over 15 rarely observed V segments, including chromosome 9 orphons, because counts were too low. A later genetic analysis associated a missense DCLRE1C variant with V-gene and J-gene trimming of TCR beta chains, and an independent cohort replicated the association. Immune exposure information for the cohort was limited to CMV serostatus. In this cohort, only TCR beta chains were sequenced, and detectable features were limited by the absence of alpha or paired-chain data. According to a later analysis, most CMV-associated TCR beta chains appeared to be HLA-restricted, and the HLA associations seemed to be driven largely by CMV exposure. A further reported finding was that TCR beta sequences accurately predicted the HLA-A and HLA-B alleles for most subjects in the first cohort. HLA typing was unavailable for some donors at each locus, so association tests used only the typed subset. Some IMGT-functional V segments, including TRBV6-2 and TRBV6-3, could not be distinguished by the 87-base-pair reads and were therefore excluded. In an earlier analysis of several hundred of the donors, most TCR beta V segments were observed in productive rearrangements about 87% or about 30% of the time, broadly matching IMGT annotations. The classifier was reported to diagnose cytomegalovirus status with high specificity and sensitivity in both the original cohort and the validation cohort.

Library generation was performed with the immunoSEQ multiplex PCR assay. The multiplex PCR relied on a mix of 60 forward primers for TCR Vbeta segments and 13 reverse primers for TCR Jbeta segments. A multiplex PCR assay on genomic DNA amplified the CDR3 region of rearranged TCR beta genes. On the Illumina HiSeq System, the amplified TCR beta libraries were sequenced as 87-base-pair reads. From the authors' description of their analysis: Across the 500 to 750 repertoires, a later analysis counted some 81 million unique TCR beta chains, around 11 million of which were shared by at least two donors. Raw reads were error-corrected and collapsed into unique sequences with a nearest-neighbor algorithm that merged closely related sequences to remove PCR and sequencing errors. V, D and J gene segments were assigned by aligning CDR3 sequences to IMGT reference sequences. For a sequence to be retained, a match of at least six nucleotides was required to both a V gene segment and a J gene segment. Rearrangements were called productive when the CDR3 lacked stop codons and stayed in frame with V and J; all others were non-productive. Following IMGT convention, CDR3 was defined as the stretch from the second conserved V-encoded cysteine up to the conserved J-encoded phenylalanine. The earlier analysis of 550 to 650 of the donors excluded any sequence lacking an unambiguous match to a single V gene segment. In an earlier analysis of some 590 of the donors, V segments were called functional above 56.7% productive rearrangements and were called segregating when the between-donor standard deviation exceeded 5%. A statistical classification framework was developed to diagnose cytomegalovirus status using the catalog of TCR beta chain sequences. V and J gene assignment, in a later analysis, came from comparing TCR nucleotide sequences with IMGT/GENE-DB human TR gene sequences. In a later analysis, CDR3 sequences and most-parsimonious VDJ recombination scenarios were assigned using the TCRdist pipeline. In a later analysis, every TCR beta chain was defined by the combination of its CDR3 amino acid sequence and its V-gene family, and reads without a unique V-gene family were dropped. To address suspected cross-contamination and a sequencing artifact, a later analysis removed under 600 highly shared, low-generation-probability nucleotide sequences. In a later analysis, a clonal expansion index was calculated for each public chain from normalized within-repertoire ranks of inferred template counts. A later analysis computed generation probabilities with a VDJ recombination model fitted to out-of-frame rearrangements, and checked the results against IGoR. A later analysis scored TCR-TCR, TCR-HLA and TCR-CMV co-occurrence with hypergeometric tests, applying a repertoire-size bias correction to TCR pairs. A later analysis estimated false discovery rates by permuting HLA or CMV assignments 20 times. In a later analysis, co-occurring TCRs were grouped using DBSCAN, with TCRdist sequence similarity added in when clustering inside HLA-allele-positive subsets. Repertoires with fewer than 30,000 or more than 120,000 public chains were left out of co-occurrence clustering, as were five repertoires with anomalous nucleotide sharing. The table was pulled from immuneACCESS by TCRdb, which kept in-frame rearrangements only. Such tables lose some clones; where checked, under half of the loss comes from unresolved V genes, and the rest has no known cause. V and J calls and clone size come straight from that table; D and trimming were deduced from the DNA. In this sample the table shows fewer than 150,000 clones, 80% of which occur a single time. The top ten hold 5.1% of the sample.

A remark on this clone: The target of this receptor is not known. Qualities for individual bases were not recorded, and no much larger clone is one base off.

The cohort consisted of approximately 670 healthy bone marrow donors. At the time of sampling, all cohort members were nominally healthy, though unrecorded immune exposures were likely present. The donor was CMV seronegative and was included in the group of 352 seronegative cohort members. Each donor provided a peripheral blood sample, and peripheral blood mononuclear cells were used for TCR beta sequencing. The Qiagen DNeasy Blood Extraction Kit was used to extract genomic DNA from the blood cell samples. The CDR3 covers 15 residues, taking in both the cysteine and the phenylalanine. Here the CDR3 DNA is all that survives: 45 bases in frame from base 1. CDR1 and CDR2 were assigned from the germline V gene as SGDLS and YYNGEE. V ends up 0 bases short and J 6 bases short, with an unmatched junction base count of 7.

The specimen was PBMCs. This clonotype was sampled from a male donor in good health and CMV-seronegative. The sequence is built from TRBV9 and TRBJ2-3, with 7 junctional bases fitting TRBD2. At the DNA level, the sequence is TGTGCCAGCAGCGTAGATGCGGGGGTCAGGGATACGCAGTATTTT. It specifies CASSVDAGVRDTQYF.